The next 25 T cell receptor beta chains were all read from a single sample in a study of cytomegalovirus exposure and HLA in healthy donors. The repertoire was sequenced with immunoSEQ multiplex PCR; TCRdb's copy has only in-frame clones and lacks some. The profile shows 95,000 to 150,000 clones, 85% of them singletons. The sample consisted of PBMCs. The receptors derive from a woman in her 30s in good health and CMV-seronegative.

The J gene is TRBJ2-7, the V gene TRBV12-5; 8 positions match TRBD1. V shed 7 bases and J 6 bases; nucleotides not matched to a gene: 8. This CDR3 region has 13 residues. The germline gives CDR1 LGHNT, CDR2 FRNRAP. CDR3: CASAPSGGPEQYF. The DNA of the CDR3 is TGTGCTAGTGCCCCTTCAGGGGGCCCCGAGCAGTACTTC.

The chain joins TRBV10-1 to TRBJ2-3; 9 positions agree with TRBD1. V was pared by 4 bases and J by 4 bases, with 0 bases of the junction left unmatched. Germline V gene data show CDR1 as WNHNN and CDR2 as SYGVQD (reference sequence). CDR3 size: 13 residues. The CDR3 DNA sequence: TGCGCCAGCAGTGGACAGGGGGCAGATACGCAGTATTTT. Residues: CASSGQGADTQYF.

The chain couples TRBV4-1 to TRBJ1-2; tentatively, D is TRBD1 (5 bases). Germline V gene sequence: CDR1 MGHRA, CDR2 YSYEKL. The CDR3 loop spans 16 amino acids. With 3 bases removed from V and 8 bases from J, the gap between germline ends came to 22 bases. CDR3 DNA sequence: TGCGCCAGCAGCCAGAATCCGAGGACACTTCTTGAAGGCTACACCTTC. It yields the protein CASSQNPRTLLEGYTF.

The chain uses TRBV18 and TRBJ2-3; no definite D call. V was shortened by 3 bases and J by 4 bases, with 11 bases between the two germline ends. Germline V CDR1 and CDR2: KGHSH, LQKENI. CDR3 size: 14 residues. This CDR3 reads CASSPRSRSDTQYF. Here the CDR3 DNA reads TGTGCCAGCTCACCTCGGAGCCGGTCAGATACGCAGTATTTT.

The chain recombines TRBV28 with TRBJ2-5; 11 bases agree with TRBD2. Germline trimming cut 5 bases from V and 5 bases from J; bases unmatched to any gene: 4. The CDR3 sequence is 14 residues long. Germline values: CDR1 MDHEN, CDR2 SYDVKM. CDR3 nucleotides: TGTGCCAGCAGTACTAGCGGGGGCGGTGAGACCCAGTACTTC. It encodes CASSTSGGGETQYF.

V gene TRBV7-9 combines with J gene TRBJ1-1; D is ambiguous. CDR3 length equals 13 residues. CDR1 is SEHNR, CDR2 FQNEAQ, per germline (reference sequence). The V end lost 5 bases, the J end lost 3 bases, and 10 bases lay between the germline ends. The CDR3 sequence is CASSLSRDTEAFF. CDR3 nucleotide sequence: TGTGCCAGCAGCCTATCCCGGGACACTGAAGCTTTCTTT.

The chain has TRBV11-2 and TRBJ2-2; the D is unclear. CDR1 is SGHAT and CDR2 is FQNNGV in the germline V gene. Deletions cut 8 bases from V and 7 bases from J, with 8 bases between. The CDR3 contains 11 residues. CDR3: CASYFGGELFF. CDR3 bases: TGTGCCAGCTACTTCGGCGGGGAGCTGTTTTTT.

The chain recombines TRBV27 with TRBJ2-7; 7 bases map to TRBD1. The CDR3 is made up of 14 amino acids. Germline CDR1 reads MNHEY; CDR2 reads SMNVEV (reference sequence). Trimming removed 5 bases from V and 2 bases from J; junction bases left unmatched: 6. The CDR3 bases are TGTGCCAGCAGTCTCCGGACAGGAACCTACGAGCAGTACTTC. Amino acids: CASSLRTGTYEQYF.

The V and J genes are TRBV27 and TRBJ2-7; TRBD2 might be the D (5 bases). CDR1 is MNHEY, CDR2 SMNVEV, per germline (reference sequence). V was shortened by 2 bases and J by 6 bases, with 17 bases between the two germline ends. CDR3 length equals 15 residues. As DNA, the CDR3 is TGTGCCAGCAGTTTAACTGGGTCCCCCGGAGGCGAGCAGTACTTC. This sequence encodes CASSLTGSPGGEQYF.

The rearrangement joins TRBV6-5 to TRBJ1-1, with a possible D match to TRBD1 (6 bases). The germline V gene encodes CDR1 MNHEY and CDR2 SVGAGI. The CDR3 sequence is 16 residues long. Trimming stripped 0 bases from V and 1 base from J, with 12 bases between. The CDR3: CASSYSTARGNTEAFF. The CDR3 DNA sequence: TGTGCCAGCAGTTACTCGACGGCCAGGGGGAACACTGAAGCTTTCTTT.

Only one count was recorded for this clone. V and J are TRBV30 and TRBJ1-1, with 7 nucleotides matching TRBD1. CDR1 GTSNPN and CDR2 SVGIG come from the germline V gene (reference sequence). V lost 3 bases and J lost 7; bases outside the gene matches: 11. The CDR3 consists of 14 residues. The DNA of the CDR3 is TGTGCCTGGAGGGCAGGGGGGTCCAGGATTGAAGCTTTCTTT. Translating it yields CAWRAGGSRIEAFF.

This clone has more than one count but fewer than ten. The chain links TRBV19 to TRBJ1-2, with no clear D. The CDR3 extends over 13 amino acids. Trimming stripped 3 bases from V and 4 bases from J, with 9 bases between. Germline loops: CDR1 LNHDA, CDR2 SQIVND (reference sequence). CDR3 sequence reads: CASSILGSYGYTF. The CDR3 DNA sequence: TGTGCCAGTAGTATCCTCGGGAGCTATGGCTACACCTTC.

The chain has TRBV7-2 and TRBJ1-2; TRBD1 aligns across 8 bases. With V trimmed by 1 base and J by 3 bases, 7 bases remained unmatched. Germline CDR1 SGHTA, CDR2 FQGNSA. CDR3 length equals 16 residues. The CDR3 DNA follows: TGTGCCAGCAGCTTAGGGTCCCCGGGACAGGACTATGGCTACACCTTC. Its protein is CASSLGSPGQDYGYTF.

This clone was seen only a few times. V usage is TRBV6-6 and J usage is TRBJ1-2, with 7 bases lining up with TRBD1. The trim removed 6 bases at V and 3 bases at J, leaving 7 bases unmatched. In germline, CDR1 is MNHNY, CDR2 SVGAGI (reference sequence). There are 14 residues in the CDR3. CDR3 nucleotides: TGTGCCAGCAGCCGTCGACAGGGCGACTATGGCTACACCTTC. Its translation is CASSRRQGDYGYTF.

This clone was detected only a few times. The V and J genes are TRBV19 and TRBJ1-5; 7 bases are shared with TRBD1. This CDR3 comprises 13 residues. The J segment lost 7 bases and the V segment lost 6 bases, leaving 6 bases of the junction unmatched. Looked up from germline, CDR1 is LNHDA and CDR2 is SQIVND (reference sequence). CDR3 in DNA: TGTGCCAGTAGCGGACAGGCTGAGCAGCCCCAGCATTTT. Translation: CASSGQAEQPQHF.

V usage is TRBV25-1 and J usage is TRBJ2-4; D is perhaps TRBD2 (5 bases). Per the germline V gene, CDR1 is MGHDK and CDR2 is SYGVNS. CDR3 size: 13 residues. V lost 6 bases to trimming and J lost 0 bases, with 6 bases between them. The CDR3 bases are TGTGCCAGCAGCGGACTAGCCAAAAACATTCAGTACTTC. It specifies CASSGLAKNIQYF.

This chain connects TRBV6-5 to TRBJ1-4; no definite D call. Looked up from germline, CDR1 is MNHEY and CDR2 is SVGAGI. Trimming left V 2 bases short and J 5 bases short, with 6 bases between. The CDR3 contains 13 residues. The CDR3 DNA reads TGTGCCAGCAGTTACGACACGAATGAAAAACTGTTTTTT. The encoded protein is CASSYDTNEKLFF.

This clone was detected once. V is TRBV7-9 and J is TRBJ2-3; 7 nucleotides match TRBD1. This CDR3 is 15 amino acids long. Germline V CDR1 and CDR2: SEHNR, FQNEAQ (reference sequence). The V segment lost 3 bases and the J segment 6 bases; nucleotides outside the gene matches: 9. CDR3 DNA sequence: TGTGCCAGCAGCTTCAAGACAGGGATGGGGGATACGCAGTATTTT. Protein product: CASSFKTGMGDTQYF. The whole variable domain, remainder taken from reference TRBV7-9 and TRBJ2-3, is DTGVSQNPRHKITKRGQNVTFRCDPISEHNRLYWYRQTLGQGPEFLTYFQNEAQLEKSRLLSDRFSAERPKGSFSTLEIQRTEQGDSAMYLCASSFKTGMGDTQYFGPGTRLTVL.

The chain couples TRBV18 to TRBJ2-6, with 7 bases fitting TRBD1. The CDR3 spans 17 residues. Germline V gene data show CDR1 as KGHSH and CDR2 as LQKENI. V shed 5 bases, J shed 3 bases, and the junction held 10 bases outside the gene matches. The CDR3 sequence is CASSTQGQPGGANVLTF. The DNA of the CDR3 is TGTGCCAGCTCAACGCAGGGACAGCCTGGTGGGGCCAACGTCCTGACTTTC.

The chain joins TRBV2 to TRBJ1-1; the D is unclear. Germline V lookup: CDR1 SNHLY, CDR2 FYNNEI. CDR3 length: 15 amino acids. V was clipped by 6 bases and J by 0 bases, with 14 bases between them. DNA of the CDR3: TGTGCCAGCAGCCCTTTGGAGCTATTGAACACTGAAGCTTTCTTT. Its protein product is CASSPLELLNTEAFF.

The chain has TRBV15 and TRBJ2-3, with a weak D call TRBD2 (7 bases). Germline assignment: CDR1 LNHNV and CDR2 YYDKDF (reference sequence). The V gene lost 0 bases and the J gene lost 1 base, with 17 bases spanning the gap. The CDR3 length is 18 residues. The CDR3, as DNA: TGTGCCACCAGCAGAGAGTGGGATGCGGGGGCCCGCACAGATACGCAGTATTTT. This translates into CATSREWDAGARTDTQYF.

This chain connects TRBV19 to TRBJ1-1; D call uncertain. Germline CDR1 and CDR2: LNHDA and SQIVND (reference sequence). CDR3 length: 14 amino acids. The ends were cut back, 3 bases at V and 3 bases at J, with 11 bases in the middle. The CDR3 region has the DNA TGTGCCAGTAGTATTACGGGTAAACACACTGAAGCTTTCTTT. As protein: CASSITGKHTEAFF.

This chain links TRBV7-9 with TRBJ2-1; 8 bases are shared with TRBD2. V lost 6 bases to trimming and J lost 8 bases; unmatched junction nucleotides: 9. Germline CDR1 SEHNR, CDR2 FQNEAQ (reference sequence). The CDR3 sequence is 14 residues long. The CDR3 loop reads CASSPGLGLDEQFF. CDR3 DNA sequence: TGTGCCAGCAGTCCGGGACTAGGGTTAGATGAGCAGTTCTTC.

The chain couples TRBV6-1 to TRBJ1-5, with D possibly TRBD1 on 6 matching bases. Trimming removed 6 bases from V and 3 bases from J, with 12 bases in between. The CDR3 is 14 amino acids. Germline assignment: CDR1 MNHNS and CDR2 SASEGT. CDR3 bases: TGTGCCAGCAGGCGTCAGGGGCCCAATCAGCCCCAGCATTTT. Protein sequence: CASRRQGPNQPQHF.

This chain links TRBV5-1 with TRBJ2-7, with 9 bases identical to TRBD2. J lost 3 bases, V lost 0 bases, and 1 base had no gene match. Germline loops: CDR1 SGHRS, CDR2 YFSETQ. The CDR3 spans 14 residues. The CDR3 is CASSLVSGGYEQYF. CDR3 in DNA: TGCGCCAGCAGCTTGGTTAGCGGGGGCTACGAGCAGTACTTC.